This is a list of T cell receptor beta chains from one sample in a study of technical replicates of blood from a handful of donors. Sequenced by immunoSEQ multiplex PCR; TCRdb stores in-frame clones only, minus some. Counted here are 80,000 or so clones, roughly four fifths occurring once; the ten biggest clones make up around 4%. The source material was PBMCs. The source of these receptors is a human donor in good health. Some clones in this sample may be carry-over from other donors' samples. Each CDR3 is given with its conserved first and last residue. The order of the fields is D gene, CDR3 length, clone size, J gene, V gene, CDR3 protein, CDR3 DNA. D genes are given only for firm matches. Size is omitted from some rows. Given values are once, few, many or a class for expanded clones.

TRBD2 16 NA TRBJ2-7 TRBV19 CASSIAPGTKPYEQYF TGTGCCAGTAGTATAGCTCCCGGGACTAAACCCTACGAGCAGTACTTC
NA 15 NA TRBJ1-1 TRBV30 CAWSVRGRWNTEAFF TGTGCCTGGAGTGTTAGGGGGAGATGGAACACTGAAGCTTTCTTT
NA 14 NA TRBJ2-1 TRBV27 CASSLLETTHEQFF TGTGCCAGCAGTCTACTTGAGACTACCCATGAGCAGTTCTTC
NA 10 once TRBJ2-2 TRBV30 CAWGSGELFF TGTGCCTGGGGGAGCGGGGAGCTGTTTTTT
NA 14 NA TRBJ2-1 TRBV27 CASSWGPDYNEQFF TGTGCCAGCAGTTGGGGCCCCGATTACAATGAGCAGTTCTTC
NA 11 NA TRBJ2-7 TRBV11-1 CASSIGDEQYF TGTGCCAGCAGTATCGGGGACGAGCAGTACTTC
NA 14 once TRBJ2-7 TRBV7-9 CASSFETEGGEQYF TGTGCCAGCAGCTTCGAGACCGAGGGAGGCGAGCAGTACTTC
TRBD1 12 NA TRBJ1-2 TRBV7-9 CASSNRGDGYTF TGTGCCAGCAGCAACAGGGGTGATGGCTACACCTTC
NA 13 NA TRBJ2-7 TRBV19 CASSIQGAYEQYF TGTGCCAGTAGTATTCAGGGTGCGTACGAGCAGTACTTC
TRBD2 18 few TRBJ2-3 TRBV29-1 CSVEDRVRTSGAWDTQYF TGCAGCGTTGAAGACCGGGTGAGGACTAGCGGGGCCTGGGATACGCAGTATTTT
TRBD1 16 NA TRBJ2-7 TRBV7-9 CASSDRDRGFSYEQYF TGTGCCAGCAGCGACCGGGACAGGGGGTTCTCCTACGAGCAGTACTTC
NA 15 NA TRBJ2-7 TRBV29-1 CSVEVSRTGAYEQYF TGCAGCGTTGAAGTTTCTCGAACAGGCGCCTACGAGCAGTACTTC
NA 14 NA TRBJ1-6 TRBV27 CASSPAERPNSLHF TGTGCCAGCAGTCCAGCCGAGAGGCCCAACTCCCTCCACTTT
TRBD2 16 once TRBJ2-1 TRBV6-5 CASSYQITSVYNEQFF TGTGCCAGCAGTTACCAAATCACTAGCGTTTACAATGAGCAGTTCTTC
NA 11 NA TRBJ2-5 TRBV29-1 CSDQQGETQYF TGCAGCGATCAACAGGGAGAGACCCAGTACTTC
TRBD1 14 NA TRBJ2-7 TRBV7-2 CASTSGTGAYEQYF TGTGCCAGCACCTCCGGGACAGGGGCCTACGAGCAGTACTTC
NA 14 NA TRBJ1-1 TRBV7-6 CASSPPIGSTEAFF TGTGCCAGCTCCCCGCCGATTGGGAGCACTGAAGCTTTCTTT
TRBD2 15 few TRBJ2-7 TRBV4-2 CASRYSPSGNDEQYF TGTGCCAGCAGGTACTCGCCTAGCGGGAACGACGAGCAGTACTTC
NA 14 NA TRBJ1-2 TRBV19 CASSMSRGEYGYTF TGTGCCAGTAGTATGAGTCGGGGGGAATATGGCTACACCTTC
NA 18 NA TRBJ2-3 TRBV5-6 CASTPKGVVWTSTDTQYF TGTGCCAGCACCCCCAAGGGAGTTGTTTGGACTAGCACAGATACGCAGTATTTT
NA 12 NA TRBJ1-5 TRBV7-9 CASSIADQPQHF TGTGCCAGTTCGATCGCGGATCAGCCCCAGCATTTT
NA 11 few TRBJ2-7 TRBV2 CASSPWHEQYF TGTGCCAGCAGCCCGTGGCACGAGCAGTACTTC
TRBD1 16 NA TRBJ1-3 TRBV18 CASSPLSRGPGNTIYF TGTGCCAGCTCACCACTGTCCAGGGGGCCTGGAAACACCATATATTTT
NA 15 NA TRBJ2-3 TRBV9 CASSVAVLAADTQYF TGTGCCAGCAGCGTAGCGGTGCTAGCTGCGGATACGCAGTATTTT
NA 13 NA TRBJ2-1 TRBV11-1 CASSLDLEDEQFF TGTGCCAGCAGCTTAGATCTAGAGGATGAGCAGTTCTTC
NA 15 NA TRBJ2-7 TRBV18 CASSPVSPGVGEQYF TGTGCCAGCTCACCAGTTTCTCCGGGGGTGGGCGAGCAGTACTTC
NA 15 NA TRBJ1-2 TRBV9 CASSPRSEGDYGYTF TGTGCCAGCAGCCCCCGTTCGGAGGGCGACTATGGCTACACCTTC
NA 12 NA TRBJ2-5 TRBV19 CASSIRQETQYF TGTGCCAGTAGTATTCGGCAAGAGACCCAGTACTTC
TRBD2 16 NA TRBJ2-3 TRBV6-6 CASSISLAASTDTQYF TGTGCCAGCAGTATAAGCCTAGCGGCCAGCACAGATACGCAGTATTTT
TRBD2 15 NA TRBJ2-1 TRBV9 CASSVGASGGGEQFF TGTGCCAGCAGCGTAGGGGCTAGCGGGGGCGGTGAGCAGTTCTTC
NA 17 few TRBJ1-2 TRBV25-1 CASSEGGAKFGDYGYTF TGTGCCAGCAGTGAAGGGGGCGCGAAATTCGGGGACTATGGCTACACCTTC
TRBD1 15 NA TRBJ1-2 TRBV5-8 CASSFEYRGNYGYTF TGTGCCAGCAGCTTTGAATACAGGGGTAACTATGGCTACACCTTC
TRBD2 16 NA TRBJ2-5 TRBV9 CASSRGGREGQETQYF TGTGCCAGCAGCCGGGGAGGGCGGGAGGGACAAGAGACCCAGTACTTC
TRBD1 14 NA TRBJ1-1 TRBV5-1 CASSFGQGENEAFF TGCGCCAGCAGCTTTGGACAGGGGGAAAATGAAGCTTTCTTT
NA 12 NA TRBJ2-7 TRBV28 CASRTGLYEQYF TGTGCCAGCAGGACGGGACTCTACGAGCAGTACTTC
NA 15 NA TRBJ1-2 TRBV5-4 CASSLLRTDNYGYTF TGTGCCAGCAGCCTTTTAAGGACAGACAACTATGGCTACACCTTC
TRBD1 15 NA TRBJ2-5 TRBV4-2 CASSQGRTGQETQYF TGTGCCAGCAGCCAAGGGAGGACAGGACAAGAGACCCAGTACTTC
NA 13 few TRBJ1-2 TRBV25-1 CASSGVGWGGYTF TGTGCCAGCTCAGGGGTCGGATGGGGAGGCTACACCTTC
NA 12 NA TRBJ2-3 TRBV30 CAWSPNTDTQYF TGTGCCTGGAGCCCTAACACAGATACGCAGTATTTT
NA 15 NA TRBJ1-4 TRBV6-1 CASSEFWEENEKLFF TGTGCCAGCAGTGAATTCTGGGAGGAAAATGAAAAACTGTTTTTT
TRBD2 16 NA TRBJ2-1 TRBV10-3 CAISEGASGAYNEQFF TGTGCCATCAGTGAAGGTGCGAGCGGGGCGTACAATGAGCAGTTCTTC
NA 15 NA TRBJ2-5 TRBV29-1 CSVEEATVLGGTQYF TGCAGCGTTGAAGAGGCCACTGTTCTGGGGGGGACCCAGTACTTC
NA 15 NA TRBJ2-5 TRBV7-3 CASSSSGAVGETQYF TGTGCCAGCAGCTCCTCGGGAGCGGTGGGAGAGACCCAGTACTTC
NA 14 NA TRBJ1-5 TRBV30 CAWGRANANQPQHF TGTGCCTGGGGGAGGGCGAATGCCAATCAGCCCCAGCATTTT
TRBD2 17 NA TRBJ2-3 TRBV7-3 CASSLNAGLAGPDTQYF TGTGCCAGCAGCTTAAACGCGGGACTAGCGGGGCCAGATACGCAGTATTTT
TRBD1 15 once TRBJ2-7 TRBV10-3 CAIRGSQGYFYEQYF TGTGCCATCAGGGGTTCACAGGGGTATTTCTACGAGCAGTACTTC
TRBD1 14 NA TRBJ2-7 TRBV27 CASSLDRGAYEQYF TGTGCCAGCAGTTTAGACAGGGGGGCCTACGAGCAGTACTTC
NA 14 NA TRBJ2-7 TRBV27 CASSLTSGGYEQYF TGTGCCAGCAGTTTAACATCTGGGGGGTACGAGCAGTACTTC